This T cell receptor beta chain was retrieved from a study of blood T cell repertoires in COVID-19. The method was immunoSEQ multiplex PCR; TCRdb's version includes in-frame clones alone and lacks a portion of them. Among about 280,000 clones listed, around 85% were seen once. The germline CDR1 and CDR2 sequences are SEHNR and FQNEAQ (reference sequence). J was trimmed by 3 bases and V by 5 bases; bases with no gene match: 6. This CDR3 is 14 amino acids long. Cohort placement rested on clinical history that participants reported themselves. The material sequenced was PBMCs or T cells enriched from blood (not recorded which). J is TRBJ2-7 and V is TRBV7-9; TRBD1 agrees at 8 bases. This clonotype originated in a woman aged 45-59 years who had recovered from COVID-19. This CDR3 reads CASSPRGRDYEQYF. CDR3 in DNA: TGTGCCAGCAGCCCCAGGGGGCGCGACTACGAGCAGTACTTC.